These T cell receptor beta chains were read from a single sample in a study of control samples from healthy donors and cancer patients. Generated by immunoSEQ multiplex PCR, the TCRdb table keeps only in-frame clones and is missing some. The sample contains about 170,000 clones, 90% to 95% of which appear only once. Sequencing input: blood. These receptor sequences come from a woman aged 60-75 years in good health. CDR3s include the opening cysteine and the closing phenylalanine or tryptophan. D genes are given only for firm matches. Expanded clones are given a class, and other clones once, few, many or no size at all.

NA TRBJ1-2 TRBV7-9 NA CASTLGGARDYGYTF TGTGCCAGCACCCTGGGGGGGGCGCGGGACTATGGCTACACCTTC
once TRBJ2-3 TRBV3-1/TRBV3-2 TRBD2 CASSQDPRGAPRDTQYF TGTGCCAGCAGCCAAGACCCGCGGGGGGCTCCACGAGATACGCAGTATTTT
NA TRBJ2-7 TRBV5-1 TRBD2 CASSLGGGTGEQYF TGCGCCAGCAGCTTGGGGGGGGGAACGGGCGAGCAGTACTTC
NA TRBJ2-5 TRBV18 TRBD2 CASSPRGGETQYF TGTGCCAGCTCACCACGGGGAGGGGAGACCCAGTACTTC
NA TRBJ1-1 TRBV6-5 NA CASSPGRRNTEAFF TGTGCCAGCAGCCCGGGACGTAGGAACACTGAAGCTTTCTTT
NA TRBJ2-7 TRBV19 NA CASSIPGGGREQYF TGTGCCAGTAGTATTCCCGGAGGGGGCAGGGAGCAGTACTTC
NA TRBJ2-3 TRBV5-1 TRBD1 CASSPGTGGMDTQYF TGCGCCAGCAGCCCCGGGACAGGGGGTATGGATACGCAGTATTTT
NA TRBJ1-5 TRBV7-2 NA CASSKGALQPQHF TGTGCCAGCAGCAAAGGGGCCTTGCAGCCCCAGCATTTT
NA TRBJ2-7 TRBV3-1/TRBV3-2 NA CASSQGLDTAYEQYF TGTGCCAGCAGCCAGGGTCTGGACACCGCCTACGAGCAGTACTTC
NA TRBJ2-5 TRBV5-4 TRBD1 CASSFDRGQETQYF TGTGCCAGCAGCTTTGACAGGGGTCAAGAGACCCAGTACTTC
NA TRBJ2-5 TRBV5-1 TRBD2 CPSSLGGEETQYF TGCCCCAGCAGTTTGGGGGGGGAAGAGACCCAGTACTTC
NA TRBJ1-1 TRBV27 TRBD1 CASSSDRGTEAFF TGTGCCAGCAGTTCGGACAGGGGTACTGAAGCTTTCTTT
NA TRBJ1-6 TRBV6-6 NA CASIMTGLRESPLHF TGTGCCAGCATCATGACCGGGCTACGGGAGTCACCCCTCCACTTT
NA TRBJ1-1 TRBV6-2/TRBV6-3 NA CASSPADRPNTEAFF TGTGCCAGCAGCCCTGCTGACAGGCCCAACACTGAAGCTTTCTTT
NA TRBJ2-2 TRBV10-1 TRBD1 CASSERTGTGELFF TGCGCCAGCAGTGAGAGGACAGGCACCGGGGAGCTGTTTTTT
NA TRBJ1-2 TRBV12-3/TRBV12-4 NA CASSLGHYGYTF TGTGCCAGCAGTTTAGGGCATTATGGCTACACCTTC
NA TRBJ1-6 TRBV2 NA CASSAESSYNSPLHF TGTGCCAGCAGTGCGGAGAGCTCCTATAATTCACCCCTCCACTTT
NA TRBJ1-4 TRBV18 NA CASSPERMNNEKLFF TGTGCCAGCTCACCCGAGCGGATGAATAATGAAAAACTGTTTTTT
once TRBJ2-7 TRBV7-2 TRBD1 CASSVTQGETYEQYF TGTGCCAGCAGCGTTACGCAGGGGGAGACCTACGAGCAGTACTTC
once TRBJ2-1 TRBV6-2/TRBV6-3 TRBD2 CASSWTTSVDEQFF TGTGCCAGCAGTTGGACCACTAGCGTCGATGAGCAGTTCTTC
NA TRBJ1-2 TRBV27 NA CASSRVGGLDYGYTF TGTGCCAGCAGCAGGGTTGGGGGCCTCGACTATGGCTACACCTTC
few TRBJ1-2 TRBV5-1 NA CASSLAVEGYGYTF TGCGCCAGCAGCTTGGCCGTGGAGGGCTATGGCTACACCTTC
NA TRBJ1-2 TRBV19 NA CASSWPNYGYTF TGTGCCAGTAGTTGGCCAAACTATGGCTACACCTTC
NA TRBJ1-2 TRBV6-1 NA CASSEGWGLYGYTF TGTGCCAGCAGTGAAGGATGGGGTCTCTATGGCTACACCTTC
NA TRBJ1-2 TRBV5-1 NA CASKGGSGPRSNYGYTF TGCGCCAGCAAGGGGGGTAGCGGCCCTAGGTCTAACTATGGCTACACCTTC
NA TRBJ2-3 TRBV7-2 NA CASSLDTDTQYF TGTGCCAGCAGCTTAGACACAGATACGCAGTATTTT